Each of the 29 T cell receptor beta chains below was sequenced from the same sample in a study of neoadjuvant nivolumab and ipilimumab in lung cancer. Using immunoSEQ multiplex PCR, the repertoire was profiled, and TCRdb retains in-frame clones only, with some absent. The table shows 40,000 to 60,000 clones, with 80% to 90% occurring only once. Sequenced here: blood, sampled before neoadjuvant nivolumab, alone or with ipilimumab. The receptor set was obtained from an adult with non-small cell lung cancer. Some clones in this sample may be carry-over from other donors' samples.

V gene TRBV9 combines with J gene TRBJ2-7; weak D call: TRBD1 (5 bases). The CDR3 consists of 11 residues. Germline CDR1 is SGDLS and CDR2 is YYNGEE. Trimming removed 4 bases at V and 5 bases at J, with 7 bases between. This chain's CDR3 is CASSQGHEQYF. The DNA for the CDR3 is TGTGCCAGCAGCCAGGGCCACGAGCAGTACTTC. Filled out from reference TRBV9 and TRBJ2-7, the complete variable domain reads DSGVTQTPKHLITATGQRVTLRCSPRSGDLSVYWYQQSLDQGLQFLIQYYNGEERAKGNILERFSAQQFPDLHSELNLSSLELGDSALYFCASSQGHEQYFGPGTRLTVT.

This clone was detected only a few times. The V call is TRBV18, the J call TRBJ1-2; 8 bases match TRBD1. The CDR3 is made up of 13 amino acids. V lost 5 bases to trimming and J lost 6 bases; unmatched junction nucleotides: 5. Germline V lookup: CDR1 KGHSH, CDR2 LQKENI. The DNA for the CDR3 is TGTGCCAGCTCATCCTCACAGGGGGATGGCTACACCTTC. Translated, it gives CASSSSQGDGYTF.

Regarding this clone: Within the sample, other DNA sequences also encode this same CDR3. The chain uses TRBV4-3 and TRBJ1-2, with a weak D call TRBD1 (6 bases). Trimming took 1 base from V and 0 from J, leaving 9 bases between them. CDR1 is LGHNA, CDR2 YSLEER, per germline. The CDR3 length is 15 residues. CDR3 in amino acids: CASSQGGQTNYGYTF. CDR3 nucleotides: TGCGCCAGCAGCCAAGGGGGACAAACTAACTATGGCTACACCTTC.

In this sample, this clone turned up once. The rearrangement joins TRBV19 to TRBJ2-1; 9 positions match TRBD2. V shed 1 base and J 7 bases; nucleotides not matched to a gene: 11. The CDR3 runs to 17 residues. CDR1 is LNHDA, CDR2 SQIVND, per germline (reference sequence). Here the CDR3 DNA reads TGTGCCAGTAGTATAGGTAGCGGGAGTTCGGGTAGGAATGAGCAGTTCTTC. It encodes CASSIGSGSSGRNEQFF.

V gene TRBV9 combines with J gene TRBJ1-5, with a tentative D call TRBD1 (6 bases). V gave up 4 bases and J gave up 5 bases, with 16 bases separating them. The length of the CDR3 is 15 residues. The germline V gene has CDR1 SGDLS and CDR2 YYNGEE. CDR3 DNA sequence: TGTGCCAGCAGCCAGGGAGGGGGGGTTTATCAGCCCCAGCATTTT. Its protein product is CASSQGGGVYQPQHF.

This clone came up once. This chain links TRBV6-1 with TRBJ1-5, with TRBD1 as a possible D gene (6 bases). Germline values: CDR1 MNHNS, CDR2 SASEGT. The ends were cut back, 10 bases at V and 3 bases at J, with 19 bases in the middle. The CDR3 loop spans 15 amino acids. CDR3 in DNA: TGTGCCACCACCAGGGGCGTCCTTCTCAATCAGCCCCAGCATTTT. It yields the protein CATTRGVLLNQPQHF.

This chain links TRBV5-1 with TRBJ1-1, with D tentatively TRBD1 (5 bases). Germline CDR1 SGHRS, CDR2 YFSETQ. The germline V and J ends were trimmed by 0 bases and 5 bases, with 8 bases remaining between them. This CDR3 has 13 residues. CDR3 nucleotide sequence: TGCGCCAGCAGCTTGGATGGGGGGACTGAAGCTTTCTTT. This sequence encodes CASSLDGGTEAFF.

The V gene is TRBV7-2, the J gene TRBJ2-2; TRBD2 agrees at 12 bases. V lost 6 bases to trimming and J lost 4 bases; unmatched junction nucleotides: 6. This CDR3 spans 16 amino acids. Germline CDR1 reads SGHTA; CDR2 reads FQGNSA. The CDR3 DNA is TGTGCCAGCAGACCTCGACTAGCGGGAGTCACCGGGGAGCTGTTTTTT. It yields the protein CASRPRLAGVTGELFF.

This clone is medium-sized in the sample. This chain links TRBV6-5 with TRBJ2-7, with 8 bases lining up with TRBD1. Trimming removed 5 bases from V and 2 bases from J; junction bases left unmatched: 5. Germline V gene lookup returns CDR1 MNHEY and CDR2 SVGAGI. The CDR3 length is 14 residues. The DNA of the CDR3 is TGTGCCAGCAGTCCGACAGGGGAGCCCTACGAGCAGTACTTC. Amino acid sequence: CASSPTGEPYEQYF.

This clone was seen only a few times. V and J are TRBV5-1 and TRBJ2-1; the D is unclear. Trimming removed 4 bases at V and 7 bases at J, with 6 bases between. There are 11 residues in the CDR3. From germline, CDR1 is SGHRS and CDR2 YFSETQ. The CDR3 protein is CASSKSNEQFF. In DNA form, the CDR3 reads TGCGCCAGCAGCAAAAGTAATGAGCAGTTCTTC.

This chain uses TRBV11-2 with TRBJ2-5; D not certain. This CDR3 has 14 amino acids. The V gene lost 1 base and the J gene lost 4 bases, with 10 bases spanning the gap. CDR1 is SGHAT and CDR2 is FQNNGV in the germline V gene. CDR3 nucleotide sequence: TGTGCCAGCAGCTTAGGGGCAAGAGCAGAGACCCAGTACTTC. It translates to CASSLGARAETQYF.

CDR3 in DNA: TGTGCCAGCAGCACCCCCCGGGCCGATTGGCATGGGAAGTTCTTC. Protein: CASSTPRADWHGKFF. The gene calls are TRBV7-2 and TRBJ2-1; D not resolved. V was pared by 5 bases and J by 14 bases, with 25 bases between. This CDR3 is built from 15 residues. Germline CDR1 SGHTA, CDR2 FQGNSA.

V usage is TRBV6-1 and J usage is TRBJ1-2; 9 bases are a match to TRBD1. The CDR3 consists of 15 residues. Germline V CDR1 and CDR2: MNHNS, SASEGT. J lost 2 bases, V lost 6 bases, and 7 bases had no gene match. The CDR3 region is CASSNYGTGNYGYTF. For the CDR3, the DNA is TGTGCCAGCAGCAACTACGGGACAGGGAACTATGGCTACACCTTC.

The gene calls are TRBV9 and TRBJ2-2; 8 nucleotides line up with TRBD1. J lost 8 bases, V lost 3 bases, and 9 bases had no gene match. The CDR3 runs to 15 residues. CDR1 and CDR2 from the germline V gene are SGDLS and YYNGEE. The CDR3 DNA reads TGTGCCAGCAGCGCCGGACAGGGATCGTCAGGGGAGCTGTTTTTT. It is translated as CASSAGQGSSGELFF.

The V and J genes are TRBV6-7 and TRBJ2-7, with D possibly being TRBD1 (6 bases). TRBV6-7 is designated an ORF whose function remains uncertain. The CDR3 has 14 residues. Deletions cut 7 bases from V and 3 bases from J, with 16 bases between. The CDR3 spells CASTPGTPSYEQYF. The DNA of the CDR3 is TGTGCCAGCACTCCCGGGACACCCAGCTACGAGCAGTACTTC.

This clone has only one observation. V usage is TRBV11-3 and J usage is TRBJ2-1; D is ambiguous. In germline, CDR1 is SGHNT, CDR2 YENEEA. This CDR3 is built from 17 residues. V was pared by 0 bases and J by 4 bases, with 16 bases between. DNA of the CDR3: TGTGCCAGCAGCTTAGATCTCGGCAGAGGCACTTACAATGAGCAGTTCTTC. It is translated as CASSLDLGRGTYNEQFF.

The V and J genes are TRBV6-5 and TRBJ2-7, with 7 nucleotides matching TRBD2. The CDR3 is 15 amino acids. Germline lookup yields CDR1 MNHEY and CDR2 SVGAGI. J gave up 3 bases and V 0 bases, and 5 bases lay outside the gene matches. CDR3: CASSYSSGTHYEQYF. The DNA for the CDR3 is TGTGCCAGCAGTTACTCGAGCGGGACCCACTACGAGCAGTACTTC.

The chain joins TRBV6-5 to TRBJ1-1, with 8 bases identical to TRBD1. CDR1 is MNHEY, CDR2 SVGAGI, per germline. Trimming took 5 bases from V and 6 from J; bases not matched to a gene: 8. CDR3 length: 14 amino acids. In DNA, the CDR3 is TGTGCCAGCAGTCCCGGACAGGGTAGCCCTGAAGCTTTCTTT. This gives the protein CASSPGQGSPEAFF.

This chain joins TRBV5-1 and TRBJ2-3; TRBD1 matches at 9 bases. CDR3 length: 15 amino acids. From germline, CDR1 is SGHRS and CDR2 YFSETQ. V gave up 4 bases and J gave up 1 base; unmatched junction bases: 4. The CDR3 region is CASSPGQGGTDTQYF. The CDR3 DNA reads TGCGCCAGCAGCCCGGGACAGGGTGGCACAGATACGCAGTATTTT. The full variable domain, its missing parts supplied by reference TRBV5-1 and TRBJ2-3, is KAGVTQTPRYLIKTRGQQVTLSCSPISGHRSVSWYQQTPGQGLQFLFEYFSETQRNKGNFPGRFSGRQFSNSRSEMNVSTLELGDSALYLCASSPGQGGTDTQYFGPGTRLTVL.

This clone appeared a single time. CDR3 coding DNA: TGTGCTAGTATGGGAGGAAACACCGGGGAGCTGTTTTTT. As protein: CASMGGNTGELFF. V and J are TRBV12-5 and TRBJ2-2; D is perhaps TRBD2 (6 bases). The CDR3 has 13 amino acids. Trimming cost V 8 bases and J 2 bases, with 9 bases left between them. The germline CDR1 and CDR2 sequences are LGHNT and FRNRAP.

The V gene is TRBV4-1, the J gene TRBJ2-7; D may match TRBD1 or TRBD2 (6 bases each). The CDR3 covers 16 residues. V dropped 4 bases and J dropped 4 bases, with 20 bases sitting between them. Germline lookup yields CDR1 MGHRA and CDR2 YSYEKL. CDR3 sequence: CASSPSKGGLLYEQYF. The DNA for the CDR3 is TGCGCCAGCAGCCCCTCCAAGGGGGGACTTTTATACGAGCAGTACTTC.

The chain joins TRBV14 to TRBJ2-1; 11 bases agree with TRBD2. V shed 6 bases, J shed 6 bases, and the junction held 4 bases outside the gene matches. The CDR3 has 14 residues. Germline V gives CDR1 SGHDN, CDR2 FVKESK. The CDR3 sequence: CASSVLAGGNEQFF. The CDR3 DNA reads TGTGCCAGCAGTGTTCTAGCGGGAGGCAATGAGCAGTTCTTC.

This clone appeared once. The rearrangement uses TRBV29-1 and TRBJ2-3, with D maybe TRBD2 (6 bases). The CDR3 contains 13 residues. V was pared by 5 bases and J by 4 bases, with 13 bases between. The germline V gene encodes CDR1 SQVTM and CDR2 ANQGSEA. CDR3 DNA sequence: TGCAGCGTTCTCCTGGCGGGGCCAGATACGCAGTATTTT. Its translation is CSVLLAGPDTQYF.

The chain has TRBV5-1 and TRBJ2-1; D is uncertain. CDR1 and CDR2 from the germline V gene are SGHRS and YFSETQ. The CDR3 runs to 13 residues. Trimming stripped 0 bases from V and 6 bases from J, with 7 bases between. CDR3 amino acids: CASSLELSNEQFF. DNA for the CDR3: TGCGCCAGCAGCTTGGAACTATCCAATGAGCAGTTCTTC.

The sample holds one count of this clone. J is TRBJ2-7 and V is TRBV5-4, with D possibly matching TRBD1 (6 bases). The CDR3 is 15 amino acids. V was cut by 5 bases and J by 1 base, with 16 bases left in between. The germline V gene encodes CDR1 SGHNT and CDR2 YYREEE (reference sequence). This CDR3 reads CASSSTTTGSYEQYF. The DNA for the CDR3 is TGTGCCAGCAGTTCGACGACGACAGGATCCTACGAGCAGTACTTC.

The V call is TRBV6-5, the J call TRBJ2-3, with 9 bases identical to TRBD2. The germline gives CDR1 MNHEY, CDR2 SVGAGI. The junction had 4 bases not matched to a gene; V was cut back by 3 bases and J by 3 bases. The CDR3 totals 15 residues. The DNA for the CDR3 is TGTGCCAGCAGTTATGGGGCGGGAGGGACAGATACGCAGTATTTT. Translating gives CASSYGAGGTDTQYF.

This clone has just one count. V gene TRBV19 combines with J gene TRBJ2-7; D is possibly TRBD1 (6 bases). CDR1 is LNHDA and CDR2 is SQIVND in the germline V gene (reference sequence). This CDR3 is built from 17 residues. The V end was cut by 6 bases, the J end by 0 bases, with 21 bases between. In nucleotides, the CDR3 is TGTGCCAGTAGACCCTCGGTGGGGGCTCCCCGCTCCTACGAGCAGTACTTC. Its protein product is CASRPSVGAPRSYEQYF.

V gene TRBV29-1 combines with J gene TRBJ2-3; a possible D gene is TRBD1 (6 bases). The CDR3 sequence is 14 residues long. V shed 4 bases and J shed 2 bases, with 13 bases lying between them. Germline CDR1 is SQVTM and CDR2 is ANQGSEA. CDR3 bases: TGCAGCGTTGCCAGGGGCACTCCCACAGATACGCAGTATTTT. Its protein is CSVARGTPTDTQYF.

The chain recombines TRBV6-5 with TRBJ1-1; 7 positions match TRBD1. V trimming: 2 bases; J trimming: 1 base; junction bases outside the gene matches: 1. CDR1 is MNHEY and CDR2 is SVGAGI in the germline V gene. This CDR3 has 14 amino acids. This CDR3 is CASSYTGANTEAFF. CDR3 nucleotide sequence: TGTGCCAGCAGTTACACAGGGGCGAACACTGAAGCTTTCTTT.